This T cell receptor beta chain derives from a study of CD8 T cells in ankylosing spondylitis. At least ten counts were recorded for this clonotype. TCRdb analysed the 5' RACE reads with MiXCR anew, one entry per CDR3 protein. The data contain some 37,000 distinct CDR3 sequences, about 5.5% of them singletons. The CDR3 has 15 residues. After removal of 4 bases from V and 5 bases from J, the junction contained 7 bases not matched to a gene. Germline V lookup: CDR1 DFQATT, CDR2 SNEGSKA (reference sequence). The receptor was derived from a male donor with ankylosing spondylitis or in good health (not recorded which). Sequencing was carried out using blood, either unsorted or a sorted T cell fraction (not recorded which). The chain couples TRBV20-1 to TRBJ2-3; TRBD2 aligns across 12 bases. The CDR3 sequence is CSAISGLAGIDTQYF. CDR3 DNA: TGCAGTGCTATCAGTGGACTAGCGGGGATAGATACGCAGTATTTT.